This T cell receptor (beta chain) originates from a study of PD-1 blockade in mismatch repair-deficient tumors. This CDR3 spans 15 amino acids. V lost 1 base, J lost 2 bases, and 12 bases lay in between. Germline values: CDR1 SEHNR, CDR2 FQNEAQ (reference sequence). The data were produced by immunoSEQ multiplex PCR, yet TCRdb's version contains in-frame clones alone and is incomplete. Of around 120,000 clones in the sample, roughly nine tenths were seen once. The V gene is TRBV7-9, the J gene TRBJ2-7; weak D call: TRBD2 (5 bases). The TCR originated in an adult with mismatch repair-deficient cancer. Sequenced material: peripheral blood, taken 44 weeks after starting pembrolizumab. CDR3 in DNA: TGTGCCAGCAGCTTAGGTTCCGGGGTTACCTACGAGCAGTACTTC. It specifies CASSLGSGVTYEQYF.